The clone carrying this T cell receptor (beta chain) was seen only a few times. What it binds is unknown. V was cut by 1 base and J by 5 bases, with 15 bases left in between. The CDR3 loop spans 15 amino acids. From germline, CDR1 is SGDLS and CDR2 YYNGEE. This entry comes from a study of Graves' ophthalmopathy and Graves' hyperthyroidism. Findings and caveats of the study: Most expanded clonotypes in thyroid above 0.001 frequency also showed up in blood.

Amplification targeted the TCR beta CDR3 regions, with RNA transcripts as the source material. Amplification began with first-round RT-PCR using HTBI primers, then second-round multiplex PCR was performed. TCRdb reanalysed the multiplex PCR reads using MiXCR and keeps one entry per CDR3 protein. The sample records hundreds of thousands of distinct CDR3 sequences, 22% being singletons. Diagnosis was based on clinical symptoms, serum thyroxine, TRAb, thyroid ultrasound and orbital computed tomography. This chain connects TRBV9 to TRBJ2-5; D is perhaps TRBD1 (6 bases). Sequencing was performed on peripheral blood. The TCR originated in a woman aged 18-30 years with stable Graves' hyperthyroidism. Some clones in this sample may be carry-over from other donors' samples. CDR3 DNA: TGTGCCAGCAGCGTAAACCCAGGGGCCCAGGAGACCCAGTACTTC. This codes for CASSVNPGAQETQYF.